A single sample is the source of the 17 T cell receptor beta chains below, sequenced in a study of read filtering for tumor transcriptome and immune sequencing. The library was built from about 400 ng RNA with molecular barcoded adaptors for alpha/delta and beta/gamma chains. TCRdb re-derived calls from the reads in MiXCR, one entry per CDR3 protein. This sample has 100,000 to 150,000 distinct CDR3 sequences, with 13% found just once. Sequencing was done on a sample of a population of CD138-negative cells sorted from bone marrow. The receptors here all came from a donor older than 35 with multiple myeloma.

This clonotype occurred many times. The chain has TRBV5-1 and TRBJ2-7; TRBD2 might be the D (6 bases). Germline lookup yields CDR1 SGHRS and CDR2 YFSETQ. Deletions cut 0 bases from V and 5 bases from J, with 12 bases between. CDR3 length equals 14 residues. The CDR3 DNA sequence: TGCGCCAGCAGCTTGGTGAGTAGGGAGGACGAGCAGTACTTC. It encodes CASSLVSREDEQYF.

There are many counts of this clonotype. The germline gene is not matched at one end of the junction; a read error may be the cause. The CDR3 loop reads CASSQPGQGPGELIF. CDR3 in DNA: TGTGCCAGCAGCCAACCGGGACAGGGTCCCGGGGAGCTGATTTTT. The chain combines TRBV14 with TRBJ2-2; 9 bases match TRBD1. The CDR3 consists of 15 residues. Germline V lookup: CDR1 SGHDN, CDR2 FVKESK.

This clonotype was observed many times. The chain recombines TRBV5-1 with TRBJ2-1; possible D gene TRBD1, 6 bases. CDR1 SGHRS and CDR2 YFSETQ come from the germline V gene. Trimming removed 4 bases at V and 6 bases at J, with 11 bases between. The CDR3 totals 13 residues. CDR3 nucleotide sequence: TGCGCCAGCAGCATGCTAGGGGGCAATGAGCAGTTCTTC. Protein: CASSMLGGNEQFF.

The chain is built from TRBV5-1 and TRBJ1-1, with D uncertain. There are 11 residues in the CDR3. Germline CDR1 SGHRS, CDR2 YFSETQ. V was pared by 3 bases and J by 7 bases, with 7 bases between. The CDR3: CASSSSHEAFF. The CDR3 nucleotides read TGCGCCAGCAGCTCCTCTCATGAAGCTTTCTTT. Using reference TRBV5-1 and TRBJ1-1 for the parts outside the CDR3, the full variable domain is KAGVTQTPRYLIKTRGQQVTLSCSPISGHRSVSWYQQTPGQGLQFLFEYFSETQRNKGNFPGRFSGRQFSNSRSEMNVSTLELGDSALYLCASSSSHEAFFGQGTRLTVV.

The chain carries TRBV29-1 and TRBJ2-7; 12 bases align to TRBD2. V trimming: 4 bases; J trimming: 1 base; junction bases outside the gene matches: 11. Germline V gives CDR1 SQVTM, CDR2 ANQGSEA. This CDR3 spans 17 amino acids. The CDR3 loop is CSVVSGTSGFRSYEQYF. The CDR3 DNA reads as TGCAGCGTTGTCTCCGGGACTAGCGGGTTTAGATCCTACGAGCAGTACTTC.

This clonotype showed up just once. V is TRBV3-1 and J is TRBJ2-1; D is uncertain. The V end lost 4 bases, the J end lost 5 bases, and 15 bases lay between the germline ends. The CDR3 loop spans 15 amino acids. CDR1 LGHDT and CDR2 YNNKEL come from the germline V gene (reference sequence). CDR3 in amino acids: CASSPSLRINNEQFF. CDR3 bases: TGTGCCAGCAGCCCCTCCTTGCGGATAAACAATGAGCAGTTCTTC.

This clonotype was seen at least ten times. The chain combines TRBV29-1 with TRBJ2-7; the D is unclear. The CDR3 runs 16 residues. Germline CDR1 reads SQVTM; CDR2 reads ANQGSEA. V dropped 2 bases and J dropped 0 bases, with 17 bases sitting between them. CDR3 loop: CSVEFAATRSSYEQYF. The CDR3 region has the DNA TGCAGCGTTGAATTCGCGGCGACGAGGAGCTCCTACGAGCAGTACTTC.

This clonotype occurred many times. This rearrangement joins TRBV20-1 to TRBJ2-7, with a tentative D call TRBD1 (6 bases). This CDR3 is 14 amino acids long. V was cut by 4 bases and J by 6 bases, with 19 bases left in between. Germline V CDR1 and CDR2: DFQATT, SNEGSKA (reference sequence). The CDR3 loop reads CSATTGRRGLEQYF. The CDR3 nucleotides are TGCAGTGCTACGACAGGTAGAAGGGGCCTCGAGCAGTACTTC.

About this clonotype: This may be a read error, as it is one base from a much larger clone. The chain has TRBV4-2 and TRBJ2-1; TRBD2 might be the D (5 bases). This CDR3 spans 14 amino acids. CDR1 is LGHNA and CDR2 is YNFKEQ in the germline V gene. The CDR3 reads CASSQERESNEQFF. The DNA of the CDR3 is TGCGCCAGCAGCCAAGAGAGGGAATCCAATGAGCAGTTCTTC.

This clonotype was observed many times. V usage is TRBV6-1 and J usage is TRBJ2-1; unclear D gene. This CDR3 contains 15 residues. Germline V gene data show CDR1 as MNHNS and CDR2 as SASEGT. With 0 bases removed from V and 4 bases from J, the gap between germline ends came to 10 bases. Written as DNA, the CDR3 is TGTGCCAGCAGTGAAGCAACTACATCTTACAATGAGCAGTTCTTC. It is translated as CASSEATTSYNEQFF.

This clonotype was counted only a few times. The CDR3 nucleotides are TGTGCCAGCGGAGCATACTACGAGCAGTACTTC. Residues: CASGAYYEQYF. V usage is TRBV11-2 and J usage is TRBJ2-7, with D hard to call. Trimming pared 8 bases from V and 3 bases from J, leaving 8 bases between. The CDR3 length is 11 residues. The germline V gene encodes CDR1 SGHAT and CDR2 FQNNGV. Full variable domain (outside the CDR3, taken from reference TRBV11-2 and TRBJ2-7): EAGVAQSPRYKIIEKRQSVAFWCNPISGHATLYWYQQILGQGPKLLIQFQNNGVVDDSQLPKDRFSAERLKGVDSTLKIQPAKLEDSAVYLCASGAYYEQYFGPGTRLTVT.

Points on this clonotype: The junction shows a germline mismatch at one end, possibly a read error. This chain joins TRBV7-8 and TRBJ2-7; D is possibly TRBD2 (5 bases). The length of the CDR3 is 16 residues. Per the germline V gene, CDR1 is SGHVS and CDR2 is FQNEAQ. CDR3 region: CAGSPGLSLEPREQYF. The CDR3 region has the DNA TGTGCCGGCAGCCCAGGACTCTCGCTTGAACCACGGGAGCAGTACTTC.

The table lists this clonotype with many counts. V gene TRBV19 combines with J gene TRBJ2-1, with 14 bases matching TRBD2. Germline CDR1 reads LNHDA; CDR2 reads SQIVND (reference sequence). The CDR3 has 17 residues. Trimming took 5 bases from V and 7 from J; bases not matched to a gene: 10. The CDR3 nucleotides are TGTGCCAGTAGTGCCCCCGGGACTAGCGGGAGAGGGAATGAGCAGTTCTTC. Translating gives CASSAPGTSGRGNEQFF.

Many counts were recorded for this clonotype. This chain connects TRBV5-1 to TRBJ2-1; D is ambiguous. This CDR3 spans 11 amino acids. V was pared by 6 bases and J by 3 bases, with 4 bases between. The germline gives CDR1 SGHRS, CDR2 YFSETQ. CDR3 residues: CASNIYNEQFF. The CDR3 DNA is TGCGCCAGCAACATCTACAATGAGCAGTTCTTC.

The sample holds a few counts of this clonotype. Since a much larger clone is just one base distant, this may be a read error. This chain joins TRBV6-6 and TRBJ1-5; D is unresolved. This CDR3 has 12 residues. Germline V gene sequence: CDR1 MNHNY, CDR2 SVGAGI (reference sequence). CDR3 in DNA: TGTGCCAGCAGCGAGAGCAATCAGCCCCAGCGTTTT. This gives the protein CASSESNQPQRF.

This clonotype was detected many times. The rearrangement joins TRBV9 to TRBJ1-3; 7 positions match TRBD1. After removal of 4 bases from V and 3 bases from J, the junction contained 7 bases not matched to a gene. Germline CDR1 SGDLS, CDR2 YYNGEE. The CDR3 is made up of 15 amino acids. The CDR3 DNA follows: TGTGCCAGCAGCACCCGGGACAGACTTGGAAACACCATATATTTT. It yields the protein CASSTRDRLGNTIYF.

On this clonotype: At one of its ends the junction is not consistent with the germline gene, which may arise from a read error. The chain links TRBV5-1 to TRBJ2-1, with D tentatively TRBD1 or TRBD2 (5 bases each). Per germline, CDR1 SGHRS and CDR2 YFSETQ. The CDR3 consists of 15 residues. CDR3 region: CASRFSFRGCNEQLF. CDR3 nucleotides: TGCGCCAGCAGGTTTAGCTTCCGGGGCTGCAATGAGCAGCTCTTC.